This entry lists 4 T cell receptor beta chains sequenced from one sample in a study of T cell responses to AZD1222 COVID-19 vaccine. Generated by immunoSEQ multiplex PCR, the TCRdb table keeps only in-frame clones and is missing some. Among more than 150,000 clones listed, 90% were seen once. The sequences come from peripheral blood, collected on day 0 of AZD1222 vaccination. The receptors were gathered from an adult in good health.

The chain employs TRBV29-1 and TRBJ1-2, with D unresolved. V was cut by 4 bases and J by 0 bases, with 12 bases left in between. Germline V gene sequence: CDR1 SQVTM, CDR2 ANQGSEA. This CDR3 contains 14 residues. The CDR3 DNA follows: TGCAGCGTTGGCGGCGAGAATACTAACTATGGCTACACCTTC. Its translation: CSVGGENTNYGYTF.

DNA of the CDR3: TGTGCCTGGAGTCCCGCCCCCAGGGCGAGCAATCAGCCCCAGCATTTT. Amino acids: CAWSPAPRASNQPQHF. J is TRBJ1-5 and V is TRBV30; tentative D call: TRBD1 (5 bases). The germline CDR1 and CDR2 sequences are GTSNPN and SVGIG (reference sequence). V was cut by 2 bases and J by 1 base, with 15 bases left in between. This CDR3 is built from 16 residues.

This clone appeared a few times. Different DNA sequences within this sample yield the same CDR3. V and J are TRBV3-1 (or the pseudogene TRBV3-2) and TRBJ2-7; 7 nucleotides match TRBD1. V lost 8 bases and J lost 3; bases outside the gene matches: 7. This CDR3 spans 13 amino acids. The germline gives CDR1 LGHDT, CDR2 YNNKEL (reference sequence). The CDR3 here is CASERAGGYEQYF. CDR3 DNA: TGTGCCAGCGAAAGGGCAGGGGGCTACGAGCAGTACTTC.

The DNA for the CDR3 is TGTGCCAGCAGTGATGTGTCACCCCTCCACTTT. This codes for CASSDVSPLHF. The genes are TRBV6-1 and TRBJ1-6; D call uncertain. Per the germline V gene, CDR1 is MNHNS and CDR2 is SASEGT. CDR3 length equals 11 residues. V was clipped by 3 bases and J by 10 bases, with 4 bases between them.